The rows below give T cell receptor beta chains drawn from one sample of a study of blood T cell repertoires in COVID-19. The method was immunoSEQ multiplex PCR; TCRdb's version includes in-frame clones alone and lacks a portion of them. The profile shows approximately 250,000 clones, roughly 84% of them singletons. Sequencing input: peripheral blood. These receptors were obtained from a human donor in a cohort sampled during active COVID-19. The CDR3 runs from the conserved cysteine through the conserved F or W. D genes are given only for firm matches. The size entry is marked missing in some rows and otherwise reads once, few, many or a size class.

TGTGCCAGCAGTTCCCTCATAGGGGTCGATAGCAATCAGCCCCAGCATTTT	CASSSLIGVDSNQPQHF	TRBV6-2/TRBV6-3	TRBJ1-5	-	-
TGTGCCAGCAGTTACGCGGGACGGACTAACTATGGCTACACCTTC	CASSYAGRTNYGYTF	TRBV6-5	TRBJ1-2	once	-
TGTGCCAGTAGTATATCGCCCGGGAGCTCTGGAAACACCATATATTTT	CASSISPGSSGNTIYF	TRBV19	TRBJ1-3	few	-
TGTGCCAGCAGCTTAGATGGCAGGGGGCGGACTGAAGCTTTCTTT	CASSLDGRGRTEAFF	TRBV11-3	TRBJ1-1	many	TRBD1
TGTGCCAGCAGTCCCGGGACTTACCAAGAGACCCAGTACTTC	CASSPGTYQETQYF	TRBV27	TRBJ2-5	once	-
TGCGCCAGCAGCCTACGACTAGCGGGAGGGATTAAACTCACAGATACGCAGTATTTT	CASSLRLAGGIKLTDTQYF	TRBV4-1	TRBJ2-3	-	TRBD2
TGTGCCAGCAGCCCGGACAGGGGGCAGGGCTACACCTTC	CASSPDRGQGYTF	TRBV11-2	TRBJ1-2	-	TRBD1
TGTGCCATTCGTGAAGCGATTTGGTCAGATACGCAGTATTTT	CAIREAIWSDTQYF	TRBV28	TRBJ2-3	-	-
TGTGCCAGCAGCGTAGGGGGGGATGGCTACACCTTC	CASSVGGDGYTF	TRBV9	TRBJ1-2	-	-
TGTGCCAGCAGCCGACGGGGTAGCGGGAGTTTTGACGAGCAGTACTTC	CASSRRGSGSFDEQYF	TRBV11-1	TRBJ2-7	-	TRBD2